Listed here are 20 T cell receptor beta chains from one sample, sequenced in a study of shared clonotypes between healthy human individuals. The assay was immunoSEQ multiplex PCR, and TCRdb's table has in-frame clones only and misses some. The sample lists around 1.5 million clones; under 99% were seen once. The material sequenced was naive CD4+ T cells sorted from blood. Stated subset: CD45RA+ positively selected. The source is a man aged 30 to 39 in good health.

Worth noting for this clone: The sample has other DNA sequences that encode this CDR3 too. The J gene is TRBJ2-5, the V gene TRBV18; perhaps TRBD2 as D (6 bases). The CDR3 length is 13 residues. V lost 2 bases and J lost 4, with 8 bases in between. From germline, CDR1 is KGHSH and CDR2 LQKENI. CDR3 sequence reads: CASSPGGVETQYF. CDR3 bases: TGTGCCAGCTCACCAGGAGGGGTAGAGACCCAGTACTTC.

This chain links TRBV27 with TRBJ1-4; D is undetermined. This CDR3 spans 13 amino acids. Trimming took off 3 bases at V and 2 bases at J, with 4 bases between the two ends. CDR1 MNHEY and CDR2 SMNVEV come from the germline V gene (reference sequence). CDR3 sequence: CASSFSTNEKLFF. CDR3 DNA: TGTGCCAGCAGTTTCTCGACTAATGAAAAACTGTTTTTT. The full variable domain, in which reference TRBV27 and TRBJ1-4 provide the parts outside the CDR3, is EAQVTQNPRYLITVTGKKLTVTCSQNMNHEYMSWYRQDPGLGLRQIYYSMNVEVTDKGDVPEGYKVSRKEKRNFPLILESPSPNQTSLYFCASSFSTNEKLFFGSGTQLSVL.

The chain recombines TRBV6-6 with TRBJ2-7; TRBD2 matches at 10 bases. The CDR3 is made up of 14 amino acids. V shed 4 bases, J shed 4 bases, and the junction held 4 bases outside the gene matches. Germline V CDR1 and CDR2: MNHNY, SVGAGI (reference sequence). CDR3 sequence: CASSSLAGGYEQYF. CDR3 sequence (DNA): TGTGCCAGCAGTTCTTTAGCGGGAGGATACGAGCAGTACTTC.

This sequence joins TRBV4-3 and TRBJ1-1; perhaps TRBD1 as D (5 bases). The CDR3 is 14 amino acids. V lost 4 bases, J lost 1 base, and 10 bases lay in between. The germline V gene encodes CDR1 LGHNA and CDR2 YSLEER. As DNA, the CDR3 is TGCGCCAGCAGCCGACCCGGGGGGAACACTGAAGCTTTCTTT. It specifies CASSRPGGNTEAFF.

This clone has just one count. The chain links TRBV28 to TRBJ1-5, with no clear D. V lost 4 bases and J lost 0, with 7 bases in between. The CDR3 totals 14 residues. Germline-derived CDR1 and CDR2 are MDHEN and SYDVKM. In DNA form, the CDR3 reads TGTGCCAGCAGTTGGGATAATAGCAATCAGCCCCAGCATTTT. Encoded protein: CASSWDNSNQPQHF.

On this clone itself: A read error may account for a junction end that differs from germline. The CDR3 sequence is CATSRGIAAGSSYNEQFF. In DNA form, the CDR3 reads TGTGCCACCAGCAGGGGAATAGCAGCGGGGAGCTCCTACAATGAGCAGTTCTTC. V and J are TRBV7-9 and TRBJ2-1; maybe TRBD2 (7 bases). The CDR3 contains 18 residues. From germline, CDR1 is SEHNR and CDR2 FQNEAQ (reference sequence).

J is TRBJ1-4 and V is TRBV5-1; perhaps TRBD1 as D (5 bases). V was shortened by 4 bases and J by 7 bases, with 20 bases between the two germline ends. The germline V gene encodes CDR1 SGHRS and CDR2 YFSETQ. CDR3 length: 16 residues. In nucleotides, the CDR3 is TGCGCCAGCAGCCTCCTCGGGGCAGGGTGGCGTGAAAAACTGTTTTTT. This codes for CASSLLGAGWREKLFF. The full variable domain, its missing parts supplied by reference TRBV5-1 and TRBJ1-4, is KAGVTQTPRYLIKTRGQQVTLSCSPISGHRSVSWYQQTPGQGLQFLFEYFSETQRNKGNFPGRFSGRQFSNSRSEMNVSTLELGDSALYLCASSLLGAGWREKLFFGSGTQLSVL.

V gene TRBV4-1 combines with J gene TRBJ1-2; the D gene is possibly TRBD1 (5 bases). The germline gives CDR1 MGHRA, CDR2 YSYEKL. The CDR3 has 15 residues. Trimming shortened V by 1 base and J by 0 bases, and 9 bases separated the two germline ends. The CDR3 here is CASSQVQATNYGYTF. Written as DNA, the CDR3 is TGCGCCAGCAGCCAAGTACAGGCTACTAACTATGGCTACACCTTC.

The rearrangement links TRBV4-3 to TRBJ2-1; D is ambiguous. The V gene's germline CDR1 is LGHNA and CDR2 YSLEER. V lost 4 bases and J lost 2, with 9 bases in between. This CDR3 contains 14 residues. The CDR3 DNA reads TGCGCCAGCAGCCGCCAAGGGCCCTACAATGAGCAGTTCTTC. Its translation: CASSRQGPYNEQFF.

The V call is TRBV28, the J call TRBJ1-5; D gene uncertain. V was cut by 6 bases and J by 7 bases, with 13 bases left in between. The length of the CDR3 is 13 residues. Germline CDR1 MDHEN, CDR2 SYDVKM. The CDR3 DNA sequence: TGTGCCAGCAGCTTTCGGGGATTCCAGCCCCAGCATTTT. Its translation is CASSFRGFQPQHF.

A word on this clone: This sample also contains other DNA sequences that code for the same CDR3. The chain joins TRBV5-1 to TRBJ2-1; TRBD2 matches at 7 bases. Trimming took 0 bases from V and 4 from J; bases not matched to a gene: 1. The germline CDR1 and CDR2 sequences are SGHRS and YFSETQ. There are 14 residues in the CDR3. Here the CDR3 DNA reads TGCGCCAGCAGCTTGGAACTAGCGTACAATGAGCAGTTCTTC. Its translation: CASSLELAYNEQFF.

The CDR3 coding sequence is TGTGCCAGCACAAACGGGGGGCCTGGCTACACCTTC. Its protein is CASTNGGPGYTF. This chain connects TRBV6-5 to TRBJ1-2; possible D gene TRBD1, 6 bases. From germline, CDR1 is MNHEY and CDR2 SVGAGI. Trimming took 7 bases from V and 7 from J, leaving 13 bases between them. This CDR3 is 12 amino acids long.

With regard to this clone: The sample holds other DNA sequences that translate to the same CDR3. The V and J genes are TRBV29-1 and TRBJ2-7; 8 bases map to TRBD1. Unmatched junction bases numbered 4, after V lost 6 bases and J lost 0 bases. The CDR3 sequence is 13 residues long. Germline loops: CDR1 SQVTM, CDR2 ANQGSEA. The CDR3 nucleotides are TGCAGCGTGCGACAGGGGAGCTCCTACGAGCAGTACTTC. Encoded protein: CSVRQGSSYEQYF.

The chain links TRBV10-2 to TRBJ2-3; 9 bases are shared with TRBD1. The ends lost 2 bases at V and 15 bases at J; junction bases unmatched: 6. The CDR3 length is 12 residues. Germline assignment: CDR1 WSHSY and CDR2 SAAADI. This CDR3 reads CASSEKDRGNYF. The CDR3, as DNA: TGCGCCAGCAGTGAGAAGGACAGGGGCAACTATTTT.

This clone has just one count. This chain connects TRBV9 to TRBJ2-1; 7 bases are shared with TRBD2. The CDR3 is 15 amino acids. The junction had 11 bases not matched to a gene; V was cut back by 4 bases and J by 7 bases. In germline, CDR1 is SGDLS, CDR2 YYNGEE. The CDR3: CASSSTSVRGNEQFF. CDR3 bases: TGTGCCAGCAGCTCCACTAGCGTGCGTGGGAATGAGCAGTTCTTC.

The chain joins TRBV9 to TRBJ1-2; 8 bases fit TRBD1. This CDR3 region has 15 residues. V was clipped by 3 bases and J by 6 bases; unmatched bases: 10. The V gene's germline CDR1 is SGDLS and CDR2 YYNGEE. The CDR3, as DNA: TGTGCCAGCAGCGCTGGAGGTTCAGGGGGCGATGGCTACACCTTC. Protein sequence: CASSAGGSGGDGYTF. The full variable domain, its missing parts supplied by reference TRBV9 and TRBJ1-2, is DSGVTQTPKHLITATGQRVTLRCSPRSGDLSVYWYQQSLDQGLQFLIQYYNGEERAKGNILERFSAQQFPDLHSELNLSSLELGDSALYFCASSAGGSGGDGYTFGSGTRLTVV.

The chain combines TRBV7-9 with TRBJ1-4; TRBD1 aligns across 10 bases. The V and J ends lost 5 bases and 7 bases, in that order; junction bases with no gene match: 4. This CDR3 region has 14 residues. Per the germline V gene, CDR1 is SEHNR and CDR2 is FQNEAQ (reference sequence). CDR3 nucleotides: TGTGCCAGCAGCCAGGGACAGGGGAGTGAAAAACTGTTTTTT. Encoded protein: CASSQGQGSEKLFF.

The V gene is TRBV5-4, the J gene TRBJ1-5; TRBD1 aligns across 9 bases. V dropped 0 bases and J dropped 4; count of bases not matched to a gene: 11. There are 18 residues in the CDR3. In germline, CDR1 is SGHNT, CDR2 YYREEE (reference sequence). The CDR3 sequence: CASSLGGTGWMGNQPQHF. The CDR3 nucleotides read TGTGCCAGCAGCTTGGGCGGGACAGGGTGGATGGGTAATCAGCCCCAGCATTTT.

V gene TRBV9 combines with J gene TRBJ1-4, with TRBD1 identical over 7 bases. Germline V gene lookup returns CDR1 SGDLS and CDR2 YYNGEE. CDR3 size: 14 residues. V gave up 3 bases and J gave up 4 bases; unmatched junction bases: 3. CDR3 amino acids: CASSATGSNEKLFF. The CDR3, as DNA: TGTGCCAGCAGCGCGACAGGGAGTAATGAAAAACTGTTTTTT.

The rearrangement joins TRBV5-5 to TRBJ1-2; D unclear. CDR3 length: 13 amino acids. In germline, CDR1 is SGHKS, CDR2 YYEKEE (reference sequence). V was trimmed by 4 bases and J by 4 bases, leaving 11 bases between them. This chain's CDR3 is CASSPAVSYGYTF. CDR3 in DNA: TGTGCCAGCAGCCCAGCAGTCAGCTATGGCTACACCTTC.